This entry lists 14 T cell receptor beta chains sequenced from one sample in a study of cytomegalovirus exposure and HLA in healthy donors (dated by TCRdb to 2016 to 2017). Library preparation was by the immunoSEQ multiplex PCR assay. The multiplex PCR relied on a mix of 60 forward primers for TCR Vbeta segments and 13 reverse primers for TCR Jbeta segments. Drawn from immuneACCESS, this table holds only the in-frame rearrangements with V and J called that TCRdb kept. Clones are partly lost; checked studies trace under half to an unresolved V gene and leave the rest unexplained. This sample holds around 170,000 clones; over 80% were observed only once. Together, the top ten hold 6.3% of the sample. Specimen: PBMCs. The source is a man aged 35 to 55 in good health and CMV-seropositive.

This chain connects TRBV6-5 to TRBJ2-7, with 8 bases aligning to TRBD2. This CDR3 is 14 amino acids long. Per germline, CDR1 MNHEY and CDR2 SVGAGI. V shed 10 bases, J shed 7 bases, and the junction held 15 bases outside the gene matches. CDR3 sequence: CATNRRGAKGEQYF. CDR3 nucleotide sequence: TGTGCCACCAACCGGCGGGGGGCTAAAGGAGAGCAGTACTTC.

The chain couples TRBV27 to TRBJ1-5; 9 nucleotides agree with TRBD1. Germline-derived CDR1 and CDR2 are MNHEY and SMNVEV (reference sequence). J lost 0 bases, V lost 7 bases, and 13 bases had no gene match. The CDR3 sequence is 18 residues long. The CDR3 nucleotides read TGTGCCAGCACCCCAGTGGGGACAGGGATTTATAGCAATCAGCCCCAGCATTTT. It codes for CASTPVGTGIYSNQPQHF.

The rearrangement uses TRBV11-3 and TRBJ2-2; TRBD1 might be the D (5 bases). This CDR3 has 16 amino acids. Deletions cut 5 bases from V and 1 base from J, with 14 bases between. The V gene's germline CDR1 is SGHNT and CDR2 YENEEA. The DNA for the CDR3 is TGTGCCAGCAGCAAAAAAGGGGTCTTGAACACCGGGGAGCTGTTTTTT. It yields the protein CASSKKGVLNTGELFF.

The V call is TRBV2, the J call TRBJ1-3, with TRBD1 matching over 8 bases. V lost 6 bases and J lost 2; bases outside the gene matches: 3. CDR3 length: 14 amino acids. Germline CDR1 is SNHLY and CDR2 is FYNNEI. CDR3 DNA: TGTGCCAGCAGGCAGACAGGGGCTGGAAACACCATATATTTT. It codes for CASRQTGAGNTIYF.

The chain is built from TRBV7-8 and TRBJ2-5; 9 bases map to TRBD2. The germline gives CDR1 SGHVS, CDR2 FQNEAQ. Trimming cost V 1 base and J 3 bases; bases outside gene matches: 6. The CDR3 covers 16 residues. CDR3 amino acids: CASSLVFAGGEETQYF. The CDR3 DNA reads TGTGCCAGCAGCTTAGTCTTTGCGGGGGGGGAAGAGACCCAGTACTTC.

The sample holds one count of this clone. The chain combines TRBV27 with TRBJ2-5, with a possible D match to TRBD1 (5 bases). The better agreement between TRBJ2-7 and the DNA end casts doubt on the J call. Germline V gene lookup returns CDR1 MNHEY and CDR2 SMNVEV (reference sequence). The CDR3 is 14 amino acids. The CDR3 sequence is CASSSNRGFYEQYF. CDR3 coding DNA: TGTGCCAGCAGTTCCAATAGGGGATTCTACGAGCAGTACTTC.

The rearrangement uses TRBV4-3 and TRBJ2-2; tentative D call: TRBD1 (5 bases). Germline CDR1 reads LGHNA; CDR2 reads YSLEER. V shed 0 bases and J shed 5 bases, with 10 bases lying between them. The CDR3 totals 15 residues. Here the CDR3 DNA reads TGCGCCAGCAGCCAAGAAGATCAGGGAACCGGGGAGCTGTTTTTT. It codes for CASSQEDQGTGELFF.

The chain couples TRBV5-1 to TRBJ1-6, with TRBD1 matching 9 bases. The CDR3 spans 14 residues. The J segment lost 8 bases and the V segment lost 2 bases, leaving 2 bases of the junction unmatched. Germline V gives CDR1 SGHRS, CDR2 YFSETQ. Written as DNA, the CDR3 is TGCGCCAGCAGCTTAACAGGGGGCGATTCACCCCTCCACTTT. Protein sequence: CASSLTGGDSPLHF. Supplemented by reference TRBV5-1 and TRBJ1-6, the full variable domain reads KAGVTQTPRYLIKTRGQQVTLSCSPISGHRSVSWYQQTPGQGLQFLFEYFSETQRNKGNFPGRFSGRQFSNSRSEMNVSTLELGDSALYLCASSLTGGDSPLHFGNGTRLTVT.

This clone was seen a single time. The chain recombines TRBV6-6 with TRBJ1-2, with TRBD1 as a possible D gene (6 bases). CDR3 length: 13 amino acids. The V end was cut by 7 bases, the J end by 2 bases, with 11 bases between. Per the germline V gene, CDR1 is MNHNY and CDR2 is SVGAGI (reference sequence). The CDR3 is CASTGQGNYGYTF. CDR3 DNA: TGTGCCAGCACAGGCCAGGGGAACTATGGCTACACCTTC.

This clone showed up just once. The chain uses TRBV5-1 and TRBJ2-2; a possible D gene is TRBD2 (5 bases). The CDR3 contains 12 residues. Germline V CDR1 and CDR2: SGHRS, YFSETQ. With 5 bases removed from V and 6 bases from J, the gap between germline ends came to 8 bases. The CDR3 spells CASSPGAGELFF. As DNA, the CDR3 is TGCGCCAGCAGTCCCGGGGCCGGGGAGCTGTTTTTT.

In DNA, the CDR3 is TGTGCCAGCAGCTCCGGGCCAGCGGGAGGAGAGACCCAGTACTTC. It encodes CASSSGPAGGETQYF. V is TRBV5-4 and J is TRBJ2-5; the match to TRBD2 covers 9 bases. The V gene end was trimmed by 3 bases and the J gene end by 4 bases; junction bases not matched to a gene: 7. The V gene's germline CDR1 is SGHNT and CDR2 YYREEE (reference sequence). This CDR3 is built from 15 residues.

The rearrangement joins TRBV4-3 to TRBJ2-5; tentative D call: TRBD1 (5 bases). The CDR3 is made up of 14 amino acids. Germline V gives CDR1 LGHNA, CDR2 YSLEER. V lost 6 bases, J lost 0 bases, and 11 bases lay in between. This CDR3 is CASRGLDHQETQYF. The CDR3 nucleotides read TGCGCCAGCAGGGGGCTAGATCACCAAGAGACCCAGTACTTC.

This clone appeared a few times. The V call is TRBV7-2, the J call TRBJ2-5, with D tentatively TRBD2 (6 bases). The ends were cut back, 5 bases at V and 3 bases at J, with 16 bases in the middle. The CDR3 sequence is 15 residues long. Germline assignment: CDR1 SGHTA and CDR2 FQGNSA. The CDR3 here is CASSHTPTRKETQYF. The CDR3 coding sequence is TGTGCCAGCAGCCACACCCCGACTAGAAAAGAGACCCAGTACTTC.

This chain links TRBV28 with TRBJ2-6; weak D call: TRBD1 (5 bases). CDR3 size: 15 residues. CDR1 is MDHEN, CDR2 SYDVKM, per germline. The V gene lost 3 bases and the J gene lost 5 bases, with 11 bases spanning the gap. CDR3 region: CASSFGASWANVLTF. CDR3 nucleotides: TGTGCCAGCAGTTTTGGGGCCAGCTGGGCCAACGTCCTGACTTTC.